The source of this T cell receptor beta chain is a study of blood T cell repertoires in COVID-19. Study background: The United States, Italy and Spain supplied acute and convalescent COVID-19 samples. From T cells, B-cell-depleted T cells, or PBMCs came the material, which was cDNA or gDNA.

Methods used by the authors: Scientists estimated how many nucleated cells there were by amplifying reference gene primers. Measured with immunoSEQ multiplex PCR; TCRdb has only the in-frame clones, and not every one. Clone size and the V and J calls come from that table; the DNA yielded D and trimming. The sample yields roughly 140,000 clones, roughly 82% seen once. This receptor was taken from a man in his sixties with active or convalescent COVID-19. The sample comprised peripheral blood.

CDR3 DNA: TGCGCCAGCAGCCAAGATCCTCCCGACTTGAACACCGGGGAGCTGTTTTTT. It yields the protein CASSQDPPDLNTGELFF. The chain joins TRBV4-3 to TRBJ2-2, with D uncertain. This CDR3 has 17 residues. The ends were cut back, 0 bases at V and 1 base at J, with 12 bases in the middle. Germline-derived CDR1 and CDR2 are LGHNA and YSLEER.